A single sample is the source of the 2 T cell receptor beta chains below, sequenced in a study of CXCR3-negative and CXCR3-positive naive CD8 T cells. Researchers prepared the TRB cDNA libraries using 5' RACE with UMI labels. Using the 5' RACE reads, TCRdb records one entry per CDR3 protein without DNA. The listing records around 130,000 distinct CDR3 sequences. Their antigens are not known. General study points: TRB CDR3s of CXCR3-positive naive cells were more hydrophobic than those of CXCR3-negative naive cells.

The sample taken for sequencing was naive CXCR3+ CD8+ T cells from blood. Subset here: CD45RO-CCR7+CD27+CD95- naive CD8+ T cells expressing CXCR3 (TNR3+). These receptors were collected from a human donor in good health. Some clones in this sample may be carry-over from other donors' samples.

The V call is TRBV7-3, the J call TRBJ2-1; TCRdb designates TRBD2, a call that cannot be tested without DNA. CDR1 and CDR2 (germline): SGHTA, FQGTGA. The CDR3 is 14 amino acids. The CDR3 loop is CASRPASGVNEQFF.

This sequence joins TRBV4-1 and TRBJ2-1; as DNA is missing, the TRBD1 call by TCRdb cannot be tested. Germline V gene data show CDR1 as MGHRA and CDR2 as YSYEKL. The CDR3 spans 15 residues. CDR3 sequence reads: CASSQDPGAANEQFF.